Below, 12 T cell receptor beta chains from the same sample are listed, as sequenced in a study of control samples from healthy donors and cancer patients. Repertoires were generated with immunoSEQ multiplex PCR, while TCRdb's copy carries only in-frame clones and drops some. The table lists approximately 180,000 clones, 94% of them singletons. The specimen was blood. These receptors all come from a woman under 30 in good health.

The chain is built from TRBV27 and TRBJ1-1; D ambiguous. The CDR3 contains 13 residues. V lost 5 bases to trimming and J lost 3 bases, with 10 bases between them. Germline V gene lookup returns CDR1 MNHEY and CDR2 SMNVEV (reference sequence). The chain's CDR3 is CASSGFSHTEAFF. As DNA, the CDR3 is TGTGCCAGCAGTGGCTTCTCCCACACTGAAGCTTTCTTT.

V gene TRBV7-2 combines with J gene TRBJ1-4; possible D gene TRBD1, 5 bases. The germline V gene encodes CDR1 SGHTA and CDR2 FQGNSA. With 1 base removed from V and 7 bases from J, the gap between germline ends came to 16 bases. The CDR3 spans 16 residues. CDR3 protein: CASSLGGQGRGEKLFF. Written as DNA, the CDR3 is TGTGCCAGCAGCTTAGGAGGGCAGGGTCGAGGTGAAAAACTGTTTTTT.

The chain recombines TRBV6-5 with TRBJ1-1, with 10 bases matching TRBD1. Germline loops: CDR1 MNHEY, CDR2 SVGAGI. Trimming at V came to 5 bases and at J to 2 bases, leaving 5 bases not matched to a gene. CDR3 length: 15 residues. The CDR3 sequence: CASSRDRGPNTEAFF. CDR3 in DNA: TGTGCCAGCAGTCGGGACAGGGGACCCAACACTGAAGCTTTCTTT.

The count of this clone is one. V gene TRBV4-1 combines with J gene TRBJ1-1, with D hard to call. Trimming removed 4 bases at V and 0 bases at J, with 15 bases between. The V gene's germline CDR1 is MGHRA and CDR2 YSYEKL. This CDR3 region has 16 residues. In DNA, the CDR3 is TGCGCCAGCAGCCTCATATTAGGGCTTTTGAACACTGAAGCTTTCTTT. As protein: CASSLILGLLNTEAFF.

In this sample, this clone turned up once. The rearrangement joins TRBV4-1 to TRBJ2-2; TRBD1 agrees at 7 bases. Germline assignment: CDR1 MGHRA and CDR2 YSYEKL. J lost 2 bases, V lost 1 base, and 7 bases had no gene match. The CDR3 consists of 17 residues. DNA of the CDR3: TGCGCCAGCAGCCAAGTAAACCGACAGGGAAACACCGGGGAGCTGTTTTTT. Its translation: CASSQVNRQGNTGELFF.

In this sample, this clone turned up once. The chain is built from TRBV7-9 and TRBJ1-3; D remains unclear. From germline, CDR1 is SEHNR and CDR2 FQNEAQ (reference sequence). This CDR3 has 17 residues. V lost 3 bases to trimming and J lost 1 base, with 16 bases between them. In nucleotides, the CDR3 is TGTGCCAGCAGCTTCTGGACCGTCCGTGGGTCTGGAAACACCATATATTTT. This sequence encodes CASSFWTVRGSGNTIYF.

V is TRBV5-1 and J is TRBJ1-2; tentative D call: TRBD1 (5 bases). Trimming cost V 4 bases and J 3 bases, with 13 bases left between them. Germline-derived CDR1 and CDR2 are SGHRS and YFSETQ. This CDR3 spans 14 amino acids. CDR3 DNA sequence: TGCGCCAGCAGCCCCCTCGACAGTCACTATGGCTACACCTTC. It encodes CASSPLDSHYGYTF.

The chain uses TRBV19 and TRBJ1-1; unclear D gene. From germline, CDR1 is LNHDA and CDR2 SQIVND (reference sequence). CDR3 size: 14 residues. V gave up 5 bases and J gave up 4 bases, with 14 bases separating them. Written as DNA, the CDR3 is TGTGCCAGTAGTGTCAGGACCCCGGGCACTGAAGCTTTCTTT. This translates into CASSVRTPGTEAFF.

The chain carries TRBV7-8 and TRBJ1-1; 8 bases are a match to TRBD1. In germline, CDR1 is SGHVS, CDR2 FQNEAQ. CDR3 length: 18 amino acids. V trimming: 1 base; J trimming: 4 bases; junction bases outside the gene matches: 14. Here the CDR3 reads CASSLVVRQGAKGTEAFF. CDR3 coding DNA: TGTGCCAGCAGCTTAGTGGTACGTCAGGGGGCGAAGGGCACTGAAGCTTTCTTT.

V and J are TRBV11-2 and TRBJ2-5, with 7 bases lining up with TRBD1. The CDR3 is 16 amino acids. With V trimmed by 1 base and J by 4 bases, 9 bases remained unmatched. Germline V gives CDR1 SGHAT, CDR2 FQNNGV. The CDR3 sequence: CASSLVGTVGGETQYF. In DNA, the CDR3 is TGTGCCAGCAGCTTAGTGGGGACAGTCGGCGGAGAGACCCAGTACTTC.

The chain couples TRBV18 to TRBJ1-3; the D gene is possibly TRBD1 (5 bases). Trimming took off 10 bases at V and 0 bases at J, with 10 bases between the two ends. Per the germline V gene, CDR1 is KGHSH and CDR2 is LQKENI. The CDR3 spans 13 residues. The CDR3 DNA reads TGTGCCACCGGGGGATCCTCTGGAAACACCATATATTTT. This encodes CATGGSSGNTIYF.

The rearrangement joins TRBV29-1 to TRBJ2-7, with 7 bases that match TRBD1. Germline loops: CDR1 SQVTM, CDR2 ANQGSEA. This CDR3 spans 13 amino acids. Trimming at V came to 6 bases and at J to 0 bases, leaving 5 bases not matched to a gene. The DNA of the CDR3 is TGCAGCGTACGGACAGGAAACTCCTACGAGCAGTACTTC. Translation: CSVRTGNSYEQYF.